The 14 T cell receptor beta chains below were found in one sample sequenced in a study of T cells in localized non-small cell lung cancer. TCRdb keeps only in-frame clones here, not all; method: immunoSEQ multiplex PCR. This table holds about 1,700 clones, about 30% found once. Sequenced material: normal lung tissue next to the tumor, taken before any cancer treatment. These receptors all come from a woman aged 40-70 years with stage III lung adenocarcinoma.

The chain employs TRBV18 and TRBJ2-6; D might be TRBD1 or TRBD2, each matching 5 bases. Per germline, CDR1 KGHSH and CDR2 LQKENI. The CDR3 extends over 14 amino acids. V shed 4 bases and J shed 4 bases, with 8 bases lying between them. This CDR3 reads CASSRGYGANVLTF. The CDR3 coding sequence is TGTGCCAGCTCACGGGGGTACGGGGCCAACGTCCTGACTTTC.

The CDR3 region is CASSLEGLASADTQYF. The DNA of the CDR3 is TGCGCCAGCAGCTTGGAAGGGCTAGCGTCGGCAGATACGCAGTATTTT. The chain uses TRBV5-1 and TRBJ2-3; TRBD2 is a possible D gene (6 bases). CDR1 and CDR2 from the germline V gene are SGHRS and YFSETQ. V was cut by 0 bases and J by 4 bases, with 15 bases left in between. The CDR3 sequence is 16 residues long.

By share, this clone counts as large. J is TRBJ2-2 and V is TRBV5-1; possible D gene TRBD2, 6 bases. CDR1 is SGHRS and CDR2 is YFSETQ in the germline V gene. Trimming pared 0 bases from V and 5 bases from J, leaving 14 bases between. The CDR3 spans 16 residues. The CDR3 is CASSLAPGSGTGELFF. CDR3 in DNA: TGCGCCAGCAGCTTGGCGCCAGGGAGCGGGACCGGGGAGCTGTTTTTT.

This chain links TRBV19 with TRBJ2-3; tentatively, D is TRBD2 (6 bases). V lost 5 bases and J 4 bases, leaving 10 bases between the germline ends. Germline V lookup: CDR1 LNHDA, CDR2 SQIVND (reference sequence). The CDR3 totals 13 residues. CDR3 nucleotides: TGTGCCAGTAGTCTTACTAGCCCAGATACGCAGTATTTT. Its protein product is CASSLTSPDTQYF. The full variable domain, rest sourced from reference TRBV19 and TRBJ2-3, is DGGITQSPKYLFRKEGQNVTLSCEQNLNHDAMYWYRQDPGQGLRLIYYSQIVNDFQKGDIAEGYSVSREKKESFPLTVTSAQKNPTAFYLCASSLTSPDTQYFGPGTRLTVL.

Within the sample, this clone is large. The chain has TRBV19 and TRBJ2-7; D unresolved. The CDR3 has 13 residues. Per germline, CDR1 LNHDA and CDR2 SQIVND (reference sequence). V lost 3 bases, J lost 3 bases, and 9 bases lay in between. The CDR3 DNA reads as TGTGCCAGTAGTATGGGCAGACTCTACGAGCAGTACTTC. Amino acid sequence: CASSMGRLYEQYF.

By its share, this clone is medium-sized. The chain links TRBV11-3 to TRBJ1-2; possibly TRBD1 for D (5 bases). The CDR3 has 15 amino acids. Germline V gives CDR1 SGHNT, CDR2 YENEEA. V lost 3 bases to trimming and J lost 7 bases, with 18 bases between them. CDR3 DNA: TGTGCCAGCAGCTTGCTGGGGCGCAACGTGGGTGGCTACACCTTC. Translated, it gives CASSLLGRNVGGYTF.

This clone is medium-sized by share. The chain combines TRBV9 with TRBJ1-2, with D perhaps matching TRBD1 (5 bases). Germline CDR1 and CDR2: SGDLS and YYNGEE. Trimming stripped 6 bases from V and 3 bases from J, with 12 bases between. The CDR3 spans 13 residues. The CDR3 DNA sequence: TGTGCCAGCAATGATCGGGACCACTATGGCTACACCTTC. Its translation is CASNDRDHYGYTF.

The J gene is TRBJ2-2, the V gene TRBV12-5; D is possibly TRBD2 (5 bases). CDR3 size: 12 residues. Germline CDR1 LGHNT, CDR2 FRNRAP. CDR3 loop: CASGKGIGELFF. DNA for the CDR3: TGTGCCAGCGGAAAGGGAATCGGGGAGCTGTTTTTT.

The gene calls are TRBV18 and TRBJ2-7; possibly TRBD1 for D (6 bases). The CDR3 extends over 14 amino acids. V lost 4 bases to trimming and J lost 3 bases, with 13 bases between them. Germline V gene sequence: CDR1 KGHSH, CDR2 LQKENI. CDR3 residues: CASSLRDTDYEQYF. The CDR3 nucleotides read TGTGCCAGCTCACTCCGGGACACCGACTACGAGCAGTACTTC.

The rearrangement links TRBV19 to TRBJ1-4; TRBD1 is a possible D gene (6 bases). The CDR3 is 15 residues long. Trimming removed 7 bases at V and 0 bases at J, with 12 bases between. Germline-derived CDR1 and CDR2 are LNHDA and SQIVND (reference sequence). The CDR3 sequence: CASKPGVATNEKLFF. The CDR3 bases are TGTGCCAGTAAACCAGGGGTTGCAACTAATGAAAAACTGTTTTTT.

This clone is large in the sample. The chain uses TRBV2 and TRBJ1-5; tentative D call: TRBD1 (6 bases). The CDR3 spans 14 residues. The germline V gene encodes CDR1 SNHLY and CDR2 FYNNEI. Trimming took 5 bases from V and 7 from J, leaving 15 bases between them. The CDR3 loop is CASSTLQGTQPQHF. As DNA, the CDR3 is TGTGCCAGCAGTACCCTACAGGGTACCCAGCCCCAGCATTTT.

The rearrangement joins TRBV30 to TRBJ2-4, with D hard to call. Germline-derived CDR1 and CDR2 are GTSNPN and SVGIG (reference sequence). The CDR3 is 15 residues long. V was shortened by 1 base and J by 0 bases, with 10 bases between the two germline ends. This CDR3 is CAWSATALAKNIQYF. For the CDR3, the DNA is TGTGCCTGGAGTGCTACCGCTCTAGCCAAAAACATTCAGTACTTC.

This clone has a handful of counts. This chain connects TRBV11-3 to TRBJ2-1; 7 nucleotides align to TRBD1. The CDR3 covers 15 residues. Germline lookup yields CDR1 SGHNT and CDR2 YENEEA. V shed 5 bases and J 4 bases; nucleotides not matched to a gene: 8. The CDR3 region is CASSPEGQMYNEQFF. In DNA, the CDR3 is TGTGCCAGCAGCCCAGAGGGACAGATGTACAATGAGCAGTTCTTC.

This clone showed up just a few times. The chain is built from TRBV19 and TRBJ2-7, with D possibly being TRBD1 (6 bases). Per germline, CDR1 LNHDA and CDR2 SQIVND (reference sequence). V was shortened by 10 bases and J by 0 bases, with 13 bases between the two germline ends. This CDR3 contains 13 residues. The DNA for the CDR3 is TGTGCCACCGTGGACAGAAGCTCCTACGAGCAGTACTTC. This gives the protein CATVDRSSYEQYF.